Listed here is a single T cell receptor (beta chain). Its antigen is unknown. Per-nucleotide qualities are absent, and no much larger clonotype sits a single base away. PBMCs were isolated by Ficoll-Paque density gradient centrifugation. This entry is derived from a study of T-cell memory formation after mild COVID-19 (dated by TCRdb to the early 2020s). Broadly, across the study: TCR sequence clusters from the two donors were largely donor specific. In two donors, T-cell clones that expanded and contracted after mild COVID-19 were tracked by sequencing TCRalpha and TCRbeta repertoires over time. Two young, previously healthy adult volunteers, one female and one male, were included in the cohort.

Instrument used: Illumina NovaSeq 6000. TCRalpha and TCRbeta cDNA libraries were built by 5'RACE with constant-segment primers, adding sample barcodes and unique molecular identifiers. Trizol reagent was used to extract RNA from every sample. Libraries were amplified in two PCR steps, with a second sample barcode and Illumina TruSeq adapters added in the second step. Libraries were sequenced on an Illumina NovaSeq with 2 x 150 bp paired-end reads. As for the authors' bioinformatics: Reads were demultiplexed and collapsed into UMI-guided consensus sequences with migec v1.2.7. Using mixcr v2.1.11, UMI consensuses were aligned to TRA and TRB V and J templates and then assembled into clonotypes. Clonotypes were classified as expanded or contracted when called significant by both edgeR and NoisET, with noise models trained on biological replicates. For edgeR calls, a false discovery rate-adjusted p below 0.01 and a log2 fold-change threshold of 1 were applied. As an exploratory analysis of dynamics, PCA with hierarchical clustering was applied to max-normalized trajectories of the 1000 most abundant clonotypes. Each responding clone was given a CD4 or CD8 phenotype based on the CD4+ and CD8+ repertoires, which had been sequenced separately. The raw public data were reprocessed by TCRdb itself: fastp quality trimming at Q25, MiXCR clonotype calling, in-frame beta chains only. Every distinct CDR3 protein forms one entry, paired with its most common genes and DNA. Here the V and J calls rest on TCRdb's processing, not on the authors' analysis. This sample has around 450,000 distinct CDR3 sequences in its table, and 20% to 25% of those were observed once. Around 9% of the sample comes from the top ten.

The junction carries 15 bases between V and J, which are trimmed by 9 bases and 4 bases respectively. The CDR3 numbers 13 residues from cysteine through phenylalanine. The retained sequence is limited to the CDR3, 39 bases, with the frame set at the first base. The germline V gene provides CDR1 MNHEY and CDR2 SVGAGI. What the work shows at the level of the full study, not this receptor alone: SARS-CoV-2 specificity of the second-wave clones peaking on day 37 was not confirmed. Clones that contracted from day 15 to 85 showed balanced CD4/CD8 phenotypes, whereas a second wave of clones that expanded from day 15 to 37 leaned towards CD4+. Some responding clones were detected in pre-infection memory, which suggested that pre-existing cross-reactive memory T cells had joined the SARS-CoV-2 response. The study included only two mild cases, and larger cohorts that include severe cases with pre-infection samples were judged to be necessary. Contracting CD4+ clones were located mainly in the CM and EM memory subsets, whereas CD8+ clones were found to be enriched in EMRA.

Sample: PBMCs or a T cell subset sorted from them (not recorded which). This clonotype was sampled from an adult woman who had mild COVID-19 (a few samples of this study predate the infection). The sample titles of this study are shuffled in the database, so cell type and time point are left out; the donor was told from shared clones. The chain was built from TRBV6-5 and TRBJ1-2; D gene: possibly TRBD1, on 5 matching bases. The CDR3 reads as follows: CASGDRVSYGYTF. The base sequence is TGTGCCAGTGGGGACCGAGTTTCCTATGGCTACACCTTC.